What follows describes a single T cell receptor (beta chain). V was pared by 9 bases and J by 2 bases, with 16 bases between. The CDR3 length is 15 residues. The germline gives CDR1 KGHDR, CDR2 SFDVKD. The data stem from a study of control samples from healthy donors and cancer patients. Clones were sequenced by immunoSEQ multiplex PCR, and TCRdb holds only the in-frame ones, with some missing. The data show approximately 120,000 clones, with less than 95% seen just once and roughly 4% held by the top ten. The chain carries TRBV24-1 and TRBJ2-1; D call uncertain. The sequencing input was blood. This TCR was recovered from a human donor in good health. The donor label of this sample is uncertain. The CDR3 DNA sequence: TGTGCCACCGGCAGCAATAAGTACCCCTACAATGAGCAGTTCTTC. Its translation is CATGSNKYPYNEQFF.